These T cell receptor beta chains were read from a single sample in a study of early T cells in non-severe SARS-CoV-2 infection. TCRdb analysed the 5' RACE reads with MiXCR anew, one entry per CDR3 protein. The table includes roughly 76,000 distinct CDR3 sequences, about 12% detected once. The sequencing input was whole blood. These receptor sequences come from an adult who was a healthcare worker with PCR-confirmed SARS-CoV-2 infection or an uninfected control (not recorded which). Each CDR3 is given with its conserved first and last residue. A D gene is named only where the DNA matches it firmly. Clone size is not always given. Where it is, it says once, few, many or a class for expanded clones.

v_call	clone_size	cdr3_length	d_call	j_call	cdr3_aa	cdr3_nt
TRBV28	few	16	-	TRBJ1-5	CASSLWAVNSNQPQHF	TGTGCCAGCAGTTTATGGGCTGTTAATAGCAATCAGCCCCAGCATTTT
TRBV28	-	15	TRBD1	TRBJ2-5	CASGFGQGWGETQYF	TGTGCCAGCGGATTCGGACAGGGCTGGGGAGAGACCCAGTACTTC
TRBV2	many	15	TRBD2	TRBJ2-4	CASSVRLAGRNIQYF	TGTGCCAGCAGTGTACGACTAGCGGGTAGAAACATTCAGTACTTC
TRBV19	many	14	TRBD2	TRBJ2-1	CASSIVAGTNEQFF	TGTGCCAGTAGTATCGTAGCGGGCACAAATGAGCAGTTCTTC
TRBV3-1	-	12	-	TRBJ2-2	CASSPLAGELFF	TGTGCCAGCAGTCCCCTGGCCGGGGAGCTGTTTTTT
TRBV28	-	17	-	TRBJ2-1	CASRTLQGLGSYNEQFF	TGTGCCAGCAGGACACTCCAGGGATTGGGCTCCTACAATGAGCAGTTCTTC
TRBV5-1	-	16	TRBD2	TRBJ2-4	CASSLTLAGGPNIQYF	TGCGCCAGCAGCTTGACTCTAGCGGGAGGCCCTAACATTCAGTACTTC
TRBV28	few	12	-	TRBJ2-7	CASSRTDPEQYF	TGTGCCAGCAGTCGGACGGACCCAGAGCAGTACTTC
TRBV27	-	14	TRBD2	TRBJ2-7	CASSSGRGSYEQYF	TGTGCCAGCAGTAGCGGGAGGGGGTCCTACGAGCAGTACTTC
TRBV20-1	few	18	-	TRBJ1-1	CSASGGGSPGTVNTEAFF	TGCAGTGCTAGCGGCGGGGGGAGCCCCGGGACGGTAAACACTGAAGCTTTCTTT
TRBV10-1	many	15	TRBD2	TRBJ2-7	CASSEDPAGGSEQYF	TGCGCCAGCAGTGAGGATCCAGCGGGAGGGTCCGAGCAGTACTTC
TRBV11-2	many	15	-	TRBJ1-5	CASSLESGRTSAQHF	TGTGCCAGCAGCTTAGAATCTGGCAGGACTTCAGCCCAGCATTTT
TRBV6-1	few	14	TRBD1	TRBJ1-2	CASSFGTARYGYTF	TGTGCCAGCAGCTTCGGGACAGCGAGGTATGGCTACACCTTC
TRBV9	-	15	-	TRBJ2-1	CASSPPGGAYNEQFF	TGTGCCAGCAGCCCTCCCGGCGGGGCCTACAATGAGCAGTTCTTC
TRBV6-1	many	17	TRBD2	TRBJ2-7	CASSASPGEGNAYEQYF	TGTGCCAGCAGTGCATCCCCCGGGGAGGGGAACGCGTACGAGCAGTACTTC
TRBV28	many	14	-	TRBJ2-7	CASSSPDDSYEQYF	TGTGCCAGCAGTTCCCCGGACGACTCCTACGAGCAGTACTTC
TRBV6-6	many	11	-	TRBJ1-1	CASRLLTEAFF	TGTGCCAGCAGGCTACTCACTGAAGCTTTCTTT
TRBV30	-	15	TRBD2	TRBJ2-2	CAWRWTSGTTGELFF	TGTGCCTGGAGATGGACTAGCGGGACAACCGGGGAGCTGTTTTTT
TRBV11-1	-	13	-	TRBJ1-1	CASSSREDTEAFF	TGTGCCAGCAGCTCTAGGGAGGACACTGAAGCTTTCTTT
TRBV19	many	14	-	TRBJ1-1	CASSIKQGNTEAFF	TGTGCCAGTAGTATCAAGCAGGGGAACACTGAAGCTTTCTTT
TRBV7-8	many	15	TRBD1	TRBJ1-1	CASSWYRGRNTEAFF	TGTGCCAGCAGCTGGTACAGGGGTCGGAACACTGAAGCTTTCTTT
TRBV11-2	-	14	-	TRBJ2-4	CASSLDQGWYIQYF	TGTGCCAGCAGCTTAGATCAGGGGTGGTACATTCAGTACTTC
TRBV6-1	-	14	TRBD1	TRBJ2-2	CASRDRGRVGELFF	TGTGCCAGCAGGGACAGGGGGCGTGTCGGGGAGCTGTTTTTT
TRBV7-6	many	15	-	TRBJ2-1	CASSPRPYSYNEQFF	TGTGCCAGCAGCCCGCGACCCTACTCCTACAATGAGCAGTTCTTC